Presented here are 23 T cell receptor beta chains from one specimen sequenced in a study of blood T cell repertoires in COVID-19. Data came from immunoSEQ multiplex PCR; TCRdb stores just in-frame clones and leaves some out. Here the sample spans around 140,000 clones, roughly nine tenths being singletons. The sequencing input was peripheral blood. These receptors were taken from a man aged 18 to 30 with COVID-19, enrolled during active disease.

The V gene is TRBV6-5, the J gene TRBJ2-5; D is unclear. The CDR3 length is 11 residues. V lost 9 bases, J lost 7 bases, and 12 bases lay in between. Germline values: CDR1 MNHEY, CDR2 SVGAGI. DNA of the CDR3: TGTGCCAGTACTCAACTCCGGACCCAGTACTTC. It is translated as CASTQLRTQYF.

The chain combines TRBV13 with TRBJ2-2; 10 bases map to TRBD2. Trimming at V came to 5 bases and at J to 4 bases, leaving 4 bases not matched to a gene. This CDR3 has 15 residues. The germline gives CDR1 PRHDT, CDR2 FYEKMQ (reference sequence). CDR3 residues: CASSESSGSTGELFF. The CDR3 bases are TGTGCCAGCAGCGAGTCTAGCGGGAGCACCGGGGAGCTGTTTTTT.

The rearrangement uses TRBV2 and TRBJ1-2; D is unclear. The CDR3 length is 15 residues. Trimming stripped 8 bases from V and 0 bases from J, with 16 bases between. CDR1 is SNHLY, CDR2 FYNNEI, per germline. The DNA of the CDR3 is TGTGCCAGCCCAACCGAACAGATAGCTAACTATGGCTACACCTTC. Amino acid sequence: CASPTEQIANYGYTF.

The chain has TRBV19 and TRBJ2-5; 7 nucleotides line up with TRBD1. This CDR3 comprises 16 residues. Trimming at V came to 3 bases and at J to 1 base, leaving 8 bases not matched to a gene. Germline V gene lookup returns CDR1 LNHDA and CDR2 SQIVND (reference sequence). This chain's CDR3 is CASSIGAGGIQETQYF. CDR3 DNA sequence: TGTGCCAGTAGTATCGGGGCAGGGGGAATCCAAGAGACCCAGTACTTC.

This sequence joins TRBV5-1 and TRBJ2-7, with a weak D call TRBD1 (6 bases). This CDR3 region has 14 residues. Germline-derived CDR1 and CDR2 are SGHRS and YFSETQ. Trimming took off 3 bases at V and 1 base at J, with 11 bases between the two ends. The CDR3 nucleotides read TGCGCCAGCAGCTCGACAGGTTTTTCCTACGAGCAGTACTTC. Residues: CASSSTGFSYEQYF.

J is TRBJ2-1 and V is TRBV5-1; no firm D call. The germline CDR1 and CDR2 sequences are SGHRS and YFSETQ. The V and J ends lost 1 base and 2 bases respectively, with 13 bases between them. The CDR3 contains 16 residues. The CDR3 sequence: CASSLNSRPPYNEQFF. The DNA for the CDR3 is TGCGCCAGCAGCTTGAATTCGCGGCCTCCCTACAATGAGCAGTTCTTC.

V is TRBV3-1 (or the pseudogene TRBV3-2) and J is TRBJ2-4; possible D gene TRBD2, 5 bases. This CDR3 is built from 17 residues. Per the germline V gene, CDR1 is LGHDT and CDR2 is YNNKEL (reference sequence). The V and J ends lost 4 bases and 0 bases respectively, with 16 bases between them. The CDR3 nucleotides read TGTGCCAGCAGCCCCGATCACAGTGGACTAGCCAAAAACATTCAGTACTTC. Protein product: CASSPDHSGLAKNIQYF.

This chain joins TRBV16 and TRBJ1-1; D perhaps matches TRBD1 (5 bases). Germline CDR1 reads KGHSY; CDR2 reads FQNENV. The CDR3 sequence is 14 residues long. V shed 3 bases and J shed 4 bases, with 12 bases lying between them. The CDR3 DNA sequence: TGTGCCAGCAGCCAGTCAGTGGGGGGCACTGAAGCTTTCTTT. Translation: CASSQSVGGTEAFF.

The chain links TRBV28 to TRBJ2-1, with D tentatively TRBD1 (6 bases). Looked up from germline, CDR1 is MDHEN and CDR2 is SYDVKM. CDR3 length equals 15 residues. Trimming pared 8 bases from V and 0 bases from J, leaving 14 bases between. The CDR3 DNA reads TGTGCCAGCTGCCAGGGGCTCAGCTCCTACAATGAGCAGTTCTTC. It translates to CASCQGLSSYNEQFF. The variable domain in full, with the rest retrieved from reference TRBV28 and TRBJ2-1, is DVKVTQSSRYLVKRTGEKVFLECVQDMDHENMFWYRQDPGLGLRLIYFSYDVKMKEKGDIPEGYSVSREKKERFSLILESASTNQTSMYLCASCQGLSSYNEQFFGPGTRLTVL.

This chain joins TRBV5-8 and TRBJ1-1; TRBD1 matches at 9 bases. This CDR3 has 16 amino acids. CDR1 is SGHTS and CDR2 is YDEGEE in the germline V gene. With 4 bases clipped from V and 6 bases from J, the junction kept 13 bases outside the gene matches. The CDR3 nucleotides are TGTGCCAGCAGCCCAAGACCCGGGACAGGGTTAGCTGAAGCTTTCTTT. Residues: CASSPRPGTGLAEAFF.

This clone has more than one count but fewer than ten. The CDR3 here is CASSFEDRKSNQPQHF. DNA for the CDR3: TGTGCCAGCAGCTTTGAGGACAGGAAGAGCAATCAGCCCCAGCATTTT. V is TRBV12-1 and J is TRBJ1-5; TRBD1, as called in the table, went unchecked against the DNA. TRBV12-1 is termed a pseudogene. This CDR3 is built from 16 residues.

V gene TRBV7-9 combines with J gene TRBJ2-7, with TRBD1 identical over 9 bases. The CDR3 has 16 amino acids. The J segment lost 0 bases and the V segment lost 5 bases, leaving 8 bases of the junction unmatched. CDR1 is SEHNR, CDR2 FQNEAQ, per germline (reference sequence). CDR3 sequence (DNA): TGTGCCAGCAGCATCGGGACAGGGAGGGTCTCCTACGAGCAGTACTTC. Translated, it gives CASSIGTGRVSYEQYF.

This rearrangement joins TRBV11-3 to TRBJ1-5; 8 bases agree with TRBD1. There are 16 residues in the CDR3. The V and J ends lost 10 bases and 0 bases, in that order; junction bases with no gene match: 11. Germline V gene data show CDR1 as SGHNT and CDR2 as YENEEA. CDR3 region: CAIPGQDVYSNQPQHF. CDR3 nucleotides: TGTGCCATTCCGGGACAGGACGTATATAGCAATCAGCCCCAGCATTTT. The variable domain in full, completed from reference TRBV11-3 and TRBJ1-5, reads EAGVVQSPRYKIIEKKQPVAFWCNPISGHNTLYWYLQNLGQGPELLIRYENEEAVDDSQLPKDRFSAERLKGVDSTLKIQPAELGDSAVYLCAIPGQDVYSNQPQHFGDGTRLSIL.

The chain recombines TRBV7-2 with TRBJ2-1; TRBD2 is a possible D gene (7 bases). This CDR3 contains 17 residues. Looked up from germline, CDR1 is SGHTA and CDR2 is FQGNSA. V lost 1 base, J lost 7 bases, and 20 bases lay in between. The CDR3 region is CASSLGGGARRNNEQFF. CDR3 coding DNA: TGTGCCAGCAGCTTAGGAGGGGGGGCCAGGCGCAATAATGAGCAGTTCTTC.

The chain joins TRBV28 to TRBJ2-5, with 8 bases fitting TRBD1. The length of the CDR3 is 14 residues. Germline CDR1 and CDR2: MDHEN and SYDVKM. After removal of 6 bases from V and 4 bases from J, the junction contained 7 bases not matched to a gene. CDR3 in amino acids: CASRLDRAGETQYF. In nucleotides, the CDR3 is TGTGCCAGCAGGCTGGACAGGGCTGGAGAGACCCAGTACTTC.

The rearrangement uses TRBV4-3 and TRBJ2-7; 9 nucleotides match TRBD2. J was trimmed by 1 base and V by 0 bases; bases with no gene match: 4. The CDR3 runs 16 residues. Germline loops: CDR1 LGHNA, CDR2 YSLEER. CDR3 nucleotides: TGCGCCAGCAGCCAAGACCGGCTAGCGGGGTCCTACGAGCAGTACTTC. It is translated as CASSQDRLAGSYEQYF.

The V gene is TRBV27, the J gene TRBJ2-7; 8 nucleotides line up with TRBD2. Germline V gives CDR1 MNHEY, CDR2 SMNVEV (reference sequence). After removal of 6 bases from V and 0 bases from J, the junction contained 4 bases not matched to a gene. CDR3 length: 14 residues. The CDR3 loop is CASSPGLGSYEQYF. CDR3 DNA sequence: TGTGCCAGCAGCCCGGGACTAGGCTCCTACGAGCAGTACTTC.

The chain has TRBV4-2 and TRBJ1-6; D gene unclear. CDR1 is LGHNA, CDR2 YNFKEQ, per germline. With 1 base removed from V and 0 bases from J, the gap between germline ends came to 7 bases. The CDR3 is made up of 16 amino acids. CDR3 nucleotide sequence: TGTGCCAGCAGCCAAGGTCCGAGCTCCTATAATTCACCCCTCCACTTT. Protein: CASSQGPSSYNSPLHF.

The V call is TRBV19, the J call TRBJ1-6; no clear D gene. Trimming pared 5 bases from V and 0 bases from J, leaving 14 bases between. The CDR3 sequence is 17 residues long. The germline gives CDR1 LNHDA, CDR2 SQIVND (reference sequence). CDR3: CASSVQGGRSYNSPLHF. The DNA for the CDR3 is TGTGCCAGTAGTGTCCAAGGAGGTCGCTCCTATAATTCACCCCTCCACTTT.

J is TRBJ1-2 and V is TRBV29-1; TRBD1 matches 9 bases. Germline CDR1 and CDR2: SQVTM and ANQGSEA. The CDR3 is 14 residues long. Trimming at V came to 4 bases and at J to 8 bases, leaving 11 bases not matched to a gene. The CDR3 protein is CSVVKTTGGKGYTF. DNA for the CDR3: TGCAGCGTTGTAAAAACAACAGGGGGCAAGGGCTACACCTTC. Full variable domain (missing parts from reference TRBV29-1 and TRBJ1-2): SAVISQKPSRDICQRGTSLTIQCQVDSQVTMMFWYRQQPGQSLTLIATANQGSEATYESGFVIDKFPISRPNLTFSTLTVSNMSPEDSSIYLCSVVKTTGGKGYTFGSGTRLTVV.

The genes are TRBV28 and TRBJ2-2; TRBD1 agrees at 7 bases. The germline CDR1 and CDR2 sequences are MDHEN and SYDVKM. Germline trimming cut 4 bases from V and 1 base from J; bases unmatched to any gene: 6. The CDR3 has 16 residues. CDR3 residues: CASSWPRQGNTGELFF. For the CDR3, the DNA is TGTGCCAGCAGTTGGCCGAGACAGGGGAACACCGGGGAGCTGTTTTTT.

The rearrangement joins TRBV28 to TRBJ1-2, with D maybe TRBD1 (6 bases). The V and J ends lost 1 base and 6 bases respectively, with 15 bases between them. CDR1 and CDR2 from the germline V gene are MDHEN and SYDVKM. CDR3 length equals 15 residues. The CDR3 here is CASSLSYRESDGYTF. For the CDR3, the DNA is TGTGCCAGCAGTTTATCCTACAGGGAGTCGGATGGCTACACCTTC.

The chain is built from TRBV2 and TRBJ1-2, with TRBD1 matching 9 bases. Germline CDR1 is SNHLY and CDR2 is FYNNEI. V dropped 6 bases and J dropped 7; count of bases not matched to a gene: 18. The CDR3 runs to 17 residues. This chain's CDR3 is CASSYIRSGTGIGGYTF. For the CDR3, the DNA is TGTGCCAGCAGCTATATTAGATCCGGGACAGGGATCGGTGGCTACACCTTC. Using reference TRBV2 and TRBJ1-2 for the parts outside the CDR3, the full variable domain is EPEVTQTPSHQVTQMGQEVILRCVPISNHLYFYWYRQILGQKVEFLVSFYNNEISEKSEIFDDQFSVERPDGSNFTLKIRSTKLEDSAMYFCASSYIRSGTGIGGYTFGSGTRLTVV.